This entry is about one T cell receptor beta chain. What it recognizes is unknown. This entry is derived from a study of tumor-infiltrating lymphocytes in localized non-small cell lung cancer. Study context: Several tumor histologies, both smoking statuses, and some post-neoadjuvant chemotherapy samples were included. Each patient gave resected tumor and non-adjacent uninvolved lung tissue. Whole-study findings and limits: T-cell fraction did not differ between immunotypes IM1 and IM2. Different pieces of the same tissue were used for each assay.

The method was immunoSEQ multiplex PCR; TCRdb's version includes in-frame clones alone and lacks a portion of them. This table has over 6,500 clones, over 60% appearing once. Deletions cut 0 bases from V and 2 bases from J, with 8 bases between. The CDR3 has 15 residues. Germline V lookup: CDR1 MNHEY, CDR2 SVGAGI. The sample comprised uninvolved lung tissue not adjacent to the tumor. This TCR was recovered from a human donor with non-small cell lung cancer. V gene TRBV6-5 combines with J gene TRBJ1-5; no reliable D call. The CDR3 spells CASSYSQNGNQPQHF. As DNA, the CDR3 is TGTGCCAGCAGTTACTCCCAGAACGGCAATCAGCCCCAGCATTTT.